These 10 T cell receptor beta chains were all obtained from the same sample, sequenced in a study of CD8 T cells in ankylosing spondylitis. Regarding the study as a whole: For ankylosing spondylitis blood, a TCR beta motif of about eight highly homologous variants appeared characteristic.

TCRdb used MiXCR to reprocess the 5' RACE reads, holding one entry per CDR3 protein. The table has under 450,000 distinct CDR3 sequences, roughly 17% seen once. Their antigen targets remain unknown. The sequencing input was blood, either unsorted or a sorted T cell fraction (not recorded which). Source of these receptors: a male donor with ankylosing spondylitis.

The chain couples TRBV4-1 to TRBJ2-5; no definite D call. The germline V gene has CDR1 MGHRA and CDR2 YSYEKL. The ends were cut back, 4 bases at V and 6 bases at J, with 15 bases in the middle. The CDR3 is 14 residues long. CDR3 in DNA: TGCGCCAGCAGCCTGGTAAGGGCCGAAAAGACCCAGTACTTC. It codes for CASSLVRAEKTQYF.

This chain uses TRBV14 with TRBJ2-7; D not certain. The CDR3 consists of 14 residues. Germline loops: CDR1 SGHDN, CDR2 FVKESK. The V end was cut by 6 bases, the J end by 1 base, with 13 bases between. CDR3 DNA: TGTGCCAGCAGGGAACATGGCAGATCCTACGAGCAGTACTTC. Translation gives CASREHGRSYEQYF.

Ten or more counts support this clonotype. CDR3 bases: TGTGCCATCAGTGAGACAGGAAGCTCTGGGGCCAACGTCCTGACTTTC. Its protein product is CAISETGSSGANVLTF. The rearrangement links TRBV10-3 to TRBJ2-6; maybe TRBD1 (5 bases). V was trimmed by 2 bases and J by 0 bases, leaving 8 bases between them. CDR1 ENHRY and CDR2 SYGVKD come from the germline V gene. This CDR3 is built from 16 residues.

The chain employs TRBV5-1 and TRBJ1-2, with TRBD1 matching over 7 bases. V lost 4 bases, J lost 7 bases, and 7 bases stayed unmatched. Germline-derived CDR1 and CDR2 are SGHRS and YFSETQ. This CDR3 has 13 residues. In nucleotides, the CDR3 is TGCGCCAGCAGCCCGACAGGGTACAGTGGCTACACCTTC. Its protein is CASSPTGYSGYTF. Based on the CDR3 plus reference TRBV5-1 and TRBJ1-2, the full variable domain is KAGVTQTPRYLIKTRGQQVTLSCSPISGHRSVSWYQQTPGQGLQFLFEYFSETQRNKGNFPGRFSGRQFSNSRSEMNVSTLELGDSALYLCASSPTGYSGYTFGSGTRLTVV.

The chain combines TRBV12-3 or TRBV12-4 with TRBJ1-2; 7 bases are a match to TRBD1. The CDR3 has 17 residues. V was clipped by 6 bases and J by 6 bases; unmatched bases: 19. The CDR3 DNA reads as TGTGCCAGCAGCCCCGGACAGGCCACATGGAAAGAAAATGGCTACACCTTC. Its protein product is CASSPGQATWKENGYTF.

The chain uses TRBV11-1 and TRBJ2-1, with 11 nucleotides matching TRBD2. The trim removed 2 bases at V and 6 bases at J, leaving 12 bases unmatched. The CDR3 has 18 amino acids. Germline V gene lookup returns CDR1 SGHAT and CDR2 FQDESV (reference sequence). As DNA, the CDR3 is TGTGCCAGCAGCTTATTCGCTAGCGGGAGGCATTGGGTCAATGAGCAGTTCTTC. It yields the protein CASSLFASGRHWVNEQFF.

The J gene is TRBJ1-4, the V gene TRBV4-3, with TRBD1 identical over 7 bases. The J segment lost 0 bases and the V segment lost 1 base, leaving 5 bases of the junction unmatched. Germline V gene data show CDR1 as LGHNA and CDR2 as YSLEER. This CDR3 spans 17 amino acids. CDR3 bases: TGCGCCAGCAGCCAAGGAGCCAGGGGGGCAACTAATGAAAAACTGTTTTTT. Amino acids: CASSQGARGATNEKLFF.

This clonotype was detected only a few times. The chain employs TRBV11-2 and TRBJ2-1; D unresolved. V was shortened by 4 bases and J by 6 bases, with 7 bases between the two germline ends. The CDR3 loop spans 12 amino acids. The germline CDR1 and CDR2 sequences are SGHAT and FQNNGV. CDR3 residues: CASSSYGNEQFF. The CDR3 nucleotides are TGTGCCAGCAGCTCATATGGCAATGAGCAGTTCTTC.

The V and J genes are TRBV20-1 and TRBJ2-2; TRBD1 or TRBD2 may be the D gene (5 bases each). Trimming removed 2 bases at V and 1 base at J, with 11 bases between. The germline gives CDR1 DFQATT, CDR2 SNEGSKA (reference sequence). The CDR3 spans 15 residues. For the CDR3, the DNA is TGCAGTGCTAGACGGGGACCAATGAACACCGGGGAGCTGTTTTTT. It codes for CSARRGPMNTGELFF.

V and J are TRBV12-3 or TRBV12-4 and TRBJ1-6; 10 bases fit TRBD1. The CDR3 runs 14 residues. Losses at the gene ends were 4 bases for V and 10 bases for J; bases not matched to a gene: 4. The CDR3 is CASSSDRGTSPLHF. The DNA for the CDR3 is TGTGCCAGCAGTTCGGACAGGGGGACGTCACCCCTCCACTTT.